This record concerns one T cell receptor beta chain sequence. The sample originates from a study of blood T cell repertoires in COVID-19. Study-wide context: Donors in the United States, Italy and Spain gave samples during acute or convalescent COVID-19.

Source study methods: Reference gene primers were amplified, and this amplification served to estimate nucleated cell counts. Profiled with immunoSEQ multiplex PCR; TCRdb holds only in-frame clones, not every one. The V and J calls and clone size are taken from that table; D and trimming were inferred from the DNA. The sample lists about 330,000 clones, 92% seen once, with less than 20% in the top ten. Participant-given clinical history determined each cohort assignment. Cohort 3 recovery required two negative PCRs, clearance, or symptom resolution. The CDR3 totals 16 residues. Trimming removed 2 bases from V and 5 bases from J; junction bases left unmatched: 6. Germline values: CDR1 MDHEN, CDR2 SYDVKM.

Sequencing used PBMCs or T cells enriched from blood (not recorded which). This TCR came from a woman aged 25 to 39 who had recovered from COVID-19. J is TRBJ2-5 and V is TRBV28; 12 bases line up with TRBD2. CDR3 in DNA: TGTGCCAGCAGTTTAAGACTAGCGGGGGTGGGGGAGACCCAGTACTTC. It encodes CASSLRLAGVGETQYF.